This T cell receptor beta chain was profiled in a study of shared clonotypes between healthy human individuals. The wider study: The study used three CD4 naive, three CD4 memory, two CD8 naive and one CD8 memory plate per donor.

This CDR3 has 17 amino acids. The V gene's germline CDR1 is MNHEY and CDR2 SMNVEV (reference sequence). V trimming: 3 bases; J trimming: 0 bases; junction bases outside the gene matches: 9. With respect to this clone: Its antigen is as yet unknown.

Data came from immunoSEQ multiplex PCR; TCRdb stores just in-frame clones and leaves some out. The profile shows some 1 million clones, around 76% of them singletons. Study conclusions and caveats: Donor clonotype sharing was expected to depend on sequencing depth. Naive subsets tended to show greater estimated richness than memory subsets. Blood alone was sampled, and tissue repertoires likely differ.

The sample consisted of memory CD4+ T cells sorted from blood. Subset here: CD45RA-negative fraction. The TCR comes from a man aged 18 to 30 in good health. V usage is TRBV27 and J usage is TRBJ2-7; 9 bases fit TRBD2. CDR3 in amino acids: CASSFQWTSANSYEQYF. CDR3 nucleotide sequence: TGTGCCAGCAGTTTCCAATGGACTAGCGCCAACTCCTACGAGCAGTACTTC.